What follows are 26 T cell receptor beta chains derived from one specimen sequenced in a study of blood T cell repertoires in COVID-19. Measured with immunoSEQ multiplex PCR; TCRdb has only the in-frame clones, and not every one. Counted here are a few hundred thousand clones, approximately 84% occurring once; the ten biggest clones make up roughly 4.5%. Specimen: PBMCs or T cells enriched from blood (not recorded which). Receptors were obtained from a man aged 25-45 years who had recovered from COVID-19.

The rearrangement links TRBV3-1 (or the pseudogene TRBV3-2) to TRBJ2-1, with a tentative D call TRBD1 (5 bases). V shed 4 bases and J shed 6 bases, with 10 bases lying between them. Per the germline V gene, CDR1 is LGHDT and CDR2 is YNNKEL (reference sequence). CDR3 length equals 13 residues. Written as DNA, the CDR3 is TGTGCCAGCAGCCCCGGACATATCAATGAGCAGTTCTTC. It translates to CASSPGHINEQFF.

V gene TRBV24-1 combines with J gene TRBJ1-6, with no clear D. The V gene lost 5 bases and the J gene lost 9 bases, with 16 bases spanning the gap. CDR3 size: 15 residues. CDR1 is KGHDR and CDR2 is SFDVKD in the germline V gene. This chain's CDR3 is CATSARTASASPLHF. Written as DNA, the CDR3 is TGTGCCACCAGTGCCCGGACTGCCTCGGCTTCACCCCTCCACTTT.

The chain employs TRBV12-5 and TRBJ1-1; D is uncertain. CDR3 size: 12 residues. Germline CDR1 LGHNT, CDR2 FRNRAP. The V gene lost 2 bases and the J gene lost 6 bases, with 7 bases spanning the gap. The CDR3 DNA reads as TGTGCTAGTGGTTTGATCGTAGCTGAAGCTTTCTTT. Amino acids: CASGLIVAEAFF.

This chain links TRBV2 with TRBJ2-2, with a possible D match to TRBD2 (6 bases). Deletions cut 8 bases from V and 5 bases from J, with 12 bases between. CDR3 length equals 13 residues. Per the germline V gene, CDR1 is SNHLY and CDR2 is FYNNEI. The CDR3, as DNA: TGTGCCAGCCGACTAGTCGGGACCGGGGAGCTGTTTTTT. Amino acids: CASRLVGTGELFF.

Comment on this clone: The junction departs from the called germline gene at one end, perhaps through a read error. The rearrangement joins TRBV7-7 to TRBJ2-2; 14 bases agree with TRBD2. The CDR3 contains 18 residues. CDR1 and CDR2 (germline): SSHAT, FNYEAQ (reference sequence). The CDR3 reads CASSPRLAGGPITGELFF. CDR3 in DNA: TGTGCTAGCAGCCCTAGACTAGCGGGGGGGCCCATCACCGGGGAGCTGTTTTTT. The whole variable domain, filled in from reference TRBV7-7 and TRBJ2-2, reads GAGVSQSPRYKVTKRGQDVTLRCDPISSHATLYWYQQALGQGPEFLTYFNYEAQPDKSGLPSDRFSAERPEGSISTLTIQRTEQRDSAMYRCASSPRLAGGPITGELFFGEGSRLTVL.

The chain has TRBV7-6 and TRBJ2-7; 8 bases align to TRBD1. The CDR3 has 17 amino acids. J gave up 1 base and V 1 base, and 9 bases lay outside the gene matches. Per germline, CDR1 SGHVS and CDR2 FNYEAQ. The CDR3 sequence is CASSLGPGQAASYEQYF. The CDR3, as DNA: TGTGCCAGCAGCTTAGGCCCGGGACAGGCCGCTTCCTACGAGCAGTACTTC.

This clone was observed many times. J is TRBJ1-2 and V is TRBV30, with D perhaps matching TRBD1 (6 bases). V lost 4 bases to trimming and J lost 4 bases, with 13 bases between them. This CDR3 is built from 13 residues. Germline V gene sequence: CDR1 GTSNPN, CDR2 SVGIG (reference sequence). The CDR3 DNA reads TGTGCCTGGACCCACAGGGCCTTCTATGGCTACACCTTC. As protein: CAWTHRAFYGYTF.

The chain employs TRBV19 and TRBJ1-1, with D perhaps matching TRBD1 (5 bases). Looked up from germline, CDR1 is LNHDA and CDR2 is SQIVND (reference sequence). V was pared by 6 bases and J by 5 bases, with 13 bases between. The CDR3 is 13 residues long. CDR3 bases: TGTGCCAGTAGCAGGGTGGTGGGTACTGAAGCTTTCTTT. Its translation: CASSRVVGTEAFF.

The chain recombines TRBV4-2 with TRBJ2-1; weak D call: TRBD2 (6 bases). The CDR3 totals 18 residues. V lost 2 bases and J lost 8, with 25 bases in between. The germline gives CDR1 LGHNA, CDR2 YNFKEQ. The CDR3 DNA is TGTGCCAGCAGCCAATCCCTCACTAGTGGGGGGTTCTTTGATGAGCAGTTCTTC. Translated, it gives CASSQSLTSGGFFDEQFF.

The V and J genes are TRBV5-6 and TRBJ2-5, with TRBD2 identical over 11 bases. Trimming took 1 base from V and 0 from J; bases not matched to a gene: 8. Germline V lookup: CDR1 SGHDT, CDR2 YYEEEE. This CDR3 is built from 18 residues. DNA of the CDR3: TGTGCCAGCAGCTTGACACTAGCGGGGGCCGGGTACCAAGAGACCCAGTACTTC. It codes for CASSLTLAGAGYQETQYF.

The chain uses TRBV11-3 and TRBJ2-5; the match to TRBD1 covers 8 bases. V lost 1 base, J lost 1 base, and 5 bases stayed unmatched. CDR1 and CDR2 from the germline V gene are SGHNT and YENEEA. CDR3 size: 16 residues. The CDR3 sequence: CASSLARDRIQETQYF. The CDR3 nucleotides read TGTGCCAGCAGCTTAGCCCGGGACAGGATCCAAGAGACCCAGTACTTC.

The V gene is TRBV3-1 (or the pseudogene TRBV3-2), the J gene TRBJ2-1; D gene uncertain. The CDR3 is made up of 14 amino acids. CDR1 is LGHDT and CDR2 is YNNKEL in the germline V gene (reference sequence). Deletions cut 3 bases from V and 3 bases from J, with 9 bases between. CDR3 sequence reads: CASSQTTHYNEQFF. The CDR3, as DNA: TGTGCCAGCAGCCAGACAACTCACTACAATGAGCAGTTCTTC.

The chain is built from TRBV7-2 and TRBJ1-2; D gene unclear. The germline V and J ends were trimmed by 2 bases and 1 base, with 5 bases remaining between them. Germline CDR1 SGHTA, CDR2 FQGNSA. The CDR3 loop spans 13 amino acids. CDR3 DNA sequence: TGTGCCAGCAGCTTATCCCTTAACTATGGCTACACCTTC. Its translation: CASSLSLNYGYTF. The full variable domain, completed using reference TRBV7-2 and TRBJ1-2, is GAGVSQSPSNKVTEKGKDVELRCDPISGHTALYWYRQSLGQGLEFLIYFQGNSAPDKSGLPSDRFSAERTGGSVSTLTIQRTQQEDSAVYLCASSLSLNYGYTFGSGTRLTVV.

This clone was observed a single time. V and J are TRBV27 and TRBJ2-7; the D is unclear. Germline CDR1 is MNHEY and CDR2 is SMNVEV (reference sequence). Trimming shortened V by 4 bases and J by 0 bases, and 13 bases separated the two germline ends. This CDR3 comprises 15 residues. The CDR3 DNA reads as TGTGCCAGCAGTTATACCACCGCGAGCTCCTACGAGCAGTACTTC. Translating gives CASSYTTASSYEQYF.

The J gene is TRBJ1-6, the V gene TRBV28; perhaps TRBD1 as D (6 bases). Trimming pared 8 bases from V and 6 bases from J, leaving 11 bases between. The CDR3 runs 13 residues. In germline, CDR1 is MDHEN, CDR2 SYDVKM. The CDR3 sequence: CASGGQINSPLHF. CDR3 DNA sequence: TGTGCCAGCGGCGGACAGATTAATTCACCCCTCCACTTT. The full variable domain, in which reference TRBV28 and TRBJ1-6 provide the parts outside the CDR3, is DVKVTQSSRYLVKRTGEKVFLECVQDMDHENMFWYRQDPGLGLRLIYFSYDVKMKEKGDIPEGYSVSREKKERFSLILESASTNQTSMYLCASGGQINSPLHFGNGTRLTVT.

J is TRBJ1-4 and V is TRBV12-1; the table's D call TRBD1 went unverified against the DNA. TRBV12-1 is an annotated pseudogene. The CDR3 is 14 amino acids. CDR3 amino acids: CASNRESSNEKLFF. CDR3 bases: TGTGCCAGCAACAGGGAGAGTTCTAATGAAAAACTGTTTTTT.

This clone has just one count. V is TRBV6-5 and J is TRBJ2-3, with TRBD1 as a possible D gene (6 bases). Trimming cost V 2 bases and J 2 bases, with 11 bases left between them. Germline CDR1 is MNHEY and CDR2 is SVGAGI. The CDR3 runs 15 residues. CDR3 DNA: TGTGCCAGCAGTTACCCGGGACAAGACACAGATACGCAGTATTTT. Encoded protein: CASSYPGQDTDTQYF.

This clone was observed a handful of times. This CDR3 reads CASSNPGQMDSNQPQHF. The CDR3 DNA reads as TGTGCCAGTAGTAACCCTGGACAGATGGATAGCAATCAGCCCCAGCATTTT. This chain uses TRBV19 with TRBJ1-5, with D perhaps TRBD1 (6 bases). Germline assignment: CDR1 LNHDA and CDR2 SQIVND (reference sequence). V lost 4 bases and J 0 bases, leaving 16 bases between the germline ends. This CDR3 comprises 17 residues.

The rearrangement links TRBV6-1 to TRBJ1-1; D is perhaps TRBD1 (5 bases). Germline assignment: CDR1 MNHNS and CDR2 SASEGT. Trimming pared 2 bases from V and 5 bases from J, leaving 12 bases between. The CDR3 sequence is 14 residues long. Written as DNA, the CDR3 is TGTGCCAGCAGTGAAATTTGGGGGGAAACTGAAGCTTTCTTT. The encoded protein is CASSEIWGETEAFF.

The chain employs TRBV19 and TRBJ1-4; D call uncertain. This CDR3 spans 16 amino acids. The germline V and J ends were trimmed by 5 bases and 8 bases, with 21 bases remaining between them. From germline, CDR1 is LNHDA and CDR2 SQIVND (reference sequence). The DNA of the CDR3 is TGTGCCAGTAGTGAACCCCCTGTGGCCGGAGGGGAAAAACTGTTTTTT. Its protein is CASSEPPVAGGEKLFF.

This clone came up once. The chain combines TRBV18 with TRBJ1-5, with 7 bases lining up with TRBD1. V shed 3 bases and J 13 bases; nucleotides not matched to a gene: 12. This CDR3 is 14 amino acids long. Germline CDR1 and CDR2: KGHSH and LQKENI. CDR3 bases: TGTGCCAGCTCACCCTCTACGACCGACAGGGTGCAGCATTTT. Its translation: CASSPSTTDRVQHF.

The chain has TRBV5-6 and TRBJ2-7; a weak D match, TRBD2 (6 bases). The CDR3 length is 14 residues. Germline-derived CDR1 and CDR2 are SGHDT and YYEEEE. The germline V and J ends were trimmed by 6 bases and 1 base, with 14 bases remaining between them. The CDR3 DNA reads as TGTGCCAGCACCGTCGACCGGGAGTCCTACGAGCAGTACTTC. This translates into CASTVDRESYEQYF.

CDR3 nucleotide sequence: TGTGCCAGCAAGGTTGGCAGGACAACCTCCTACGAGCAGTACTTC. This translates into CASKVGRTTSYEQYF. V is TRBV27 and J is TRBJ2-7, with TRBD1 as a possible D gene (5 bases). From germline, CDR1 is MNHEY and CDR2 SMNVEV (reference sequence). This CDR3 comprises 15 residues. Trimming removed 7 bases from V and 0 bases from J, with 16 bases in between.

This clone showed up just a few times. V is TRBV6-5 and J is TRBJ2-7; a weak D match, TRBD2 (5 bases). V was pared by 2 bases and J by 3 bases, with 8 bases between. The CDR3 has 13 residues. CDR1 and CDR2 from the germline V gene are MNHEY and SVGAGI. The CDR3 loop is CASSYRGRYEQYF. Written as DNA, the CDR3 is TGTGCCAGCAGTTACCGGGGTCGCTACGAGCAGTACTTC.

The chain combines TRBV15 with TRBJ1-4; 7 bases match TRBD1. The CDR3 extends over 14 amino acids. V trimming: 7 bases; J trimming: 5 bases; junction bases outside the gene matches: 7. The germline V gene has CDR1 LNHNV and CDR2 YYDKDF (reference sequence). CDR3 loop: CATMQGGMNEKLFF. CDR3 nucleotide sequence: TGTGCCACCATGCAAGGGGGCATGAATGAAAAACTGTTTTTT.

The chain has TRBV7-2 and TRBJ1-1, with D tentatively TRBD1 (5 bases). Germline CDR1 reads SGHTA; CDR2 reads FQGNSA. Trimming cost V 1 base and J 2 bases, with 8 bases left between them. The CDR3 consists of 14 residues. The CDR3 is CASSLDRLNTEAFF. The CDR3 DNA sequence: TGTGCCAGCAGCTTAGACAGGTTAAACACTGAAGCTTTCTTT.